Below are 12 T cell receptor beta chains sequenced from a single sample in a study of PD-L1 blockade in urothelial cancer (dated by TCRdb to about 2017). Preparation of the library involved the immunoSEQ multiplex PCR assay. Held by TCRdb, this immuneACCESS table contains in-frame sequences only and omits some clones. Under half of the omission traces to an unresolved V gene where checked; the cause of the rest is unknown. In all, the sample holds 54,000 or so clones, and about four fifths of those were seen once. Roughly 1.3% of the sample belongs to the ten largest clones. The sample's time point label, in plain terms: pretreatment peripheral blood. Material: PBMCs, obtained around atezolizumab (anti-PD-L1) treatment. The receptors were gathered from a man in his fifties with urothelial cancer.

The genes are TRBV7-8 and TRBJ1-1, with TRBD1 matching over 7 bases. This CDR3 comprises 15 residues. V lost 5 bases and J lost 2; bases outside the gene matches: 8. From germline, CDR1 is SGHVS and CDR2 FQNEAQ. In DNA, the CDR3 is TGTGCCAGCAGCACGACGGGACAGTTTAACACTGAAGCTTTCTTT. Protein: CASSTTGQFNTEAFF. Together with reference TRBV7-8 and TRBJ1-1, the CDR3 gives the full variable domain: GAGVSQSPRYKVAKRGQDVALRCDPISGHVSLFWYQQALGQGPEFLTYFQNEAQLDKSGLPSDRFFAERPEGSVSTLKIQRTQQEDSAVYLCASSTTGQFNTEAFFGQGTRLTVV.

The V and J genes are TRBV11-2 and TRBJ2-7, with 13 bases matching TRBD2. The CDR3 covers 16 residues. Germline V lookup: CDR1 SGHAT, CDR2 FQNNGV. The V gene end was trimmed by 1 base and the J gene end by 7 bases; junction bases not matched to a gene: 7. The CDR3 protein is CASSLVTSGGRREQYF. CDR3 bases: TGTGCCAGCAGCTTAGTGACTAGCGGGGGGCGACGGGAGCAGTACTTC. The variable domain in full, with the rest retrieved from reference TRBV11-2 and TRBJ2-7, is EAGVAQSPRYKIIEKRQSVAFWCNPISGHATLYWYQQILGQGPKLLIQFQNNGVVDDSQLPKDRFSAERLKGVDSTLKIQPAKLEDSAVYLCASSLVTSGGRREQYFGPGTRLTVT.

For the CDR3, the DNA is TGCGCCAGCAGCCGCCTGGGACAGGGGTTGAGGGCTGAAGCTTTCTTT. Amino acids: CASSRLGQGLRAEAFF. The chain uses TRBV4-3 and TRBJ1-1, with 10 positions matching TRBD1. Germline V lookup: CDR1 LGHNA, CDR2 YSLEER. This CDR3 has 16 amino acids. With V trimmed by 4 bases and J by 6 bases, 11 bases remained unmatched.

This chain uses TRBV30 with TRBJ2-3, with D perhaps matching TRBD2 (6 bases). With 0 bases removed from V and 1 base from J, the gap between germline ends came to 11 bases. This CDR3 comprises 15 residues. Germline V lookup: CDR1 GTSNPN, CDR2 SVGIG (reference sequence). CDR3 DNA: TGTGCCTGGAGTGTAAGGCGGGGCCGCACAGATACGCAGTATTTT. Its protein is CAWSVRRGRTDTQYF.

This chain links TRBV28 with TRBJ2-7; the D gene is possibly TRBD1 (6 bases). V was shortened by 5 bases and J by 2 bases, with 13 bases between the two germline ends. In germline, CDR1 is MDHEN, CDR2 SYDVKM. CDR3 length equals 14 residues. CDR3 loop: CASSSPGQPYEQYF. CDR3 in DNA: TGTGCCAGCAGTAGTCCCGGACAGCCCTACGAGCAGTACTTC. The whole variable domain, remainder taken from reference TRBV28 and TRBJ2-7, is DVKVTQSSRYLVKRTGEKVFLECVQDMDHENMFWYRQDPGLGLRLIYFSYDVKMKEKGDIPEGYSVSREKKERFSLILESASTNQTSMYLCASSSPGQPYEQYFGPGTRLTVT.

The CDR3 is CASSEGAGGPHEQFF. DNA of the CDR3: TGTGCCAGCAGTGAAGGAGCGGGAGGGCCGCATGAGCAGTTCTTC. The rearrangement joins TRBV25-1 to TRBJ2-1, with 10 bases lining up with TRBD2. Germline-derived CDR1 and CDR2 are MGHDK and SYGVNS. The CDR3 loop spans 15 amino acids. J was trimmed by 8 bases and V by 2 bases; bases with no gene match: 6.

Only one count was recorded for this clone. The genes are TRBV7-9 and TRBJ2-1, with 12 bases fitting TRBD2. This CDR3 is built from 15 residues. The germline gives CDR1 SEHNR, CDR2 FQNEAQ (reference sequence). J gave up 6 bases and V 6 bases, and 6 bases lay outside the gene matches. The CDR3 nucleotides are TGTGCCAGCAGGCAATCTAGCGGGGGGGCCAATGAGCAGTTCTTC. This translates into CASRQSSGGANEQFF.

The chain carries TRBV19 and TRBJ1-4; 9 bases map to TRBD1. The length of the CDR3 is 13 residues. Unmatched junction bases numbered 4, after V lost 6 bases and J lost 8 bases. CDR1 is LNHDA and CDR2 is SQIVND in the germline V gene (reference sequence). The CDR3 loop is CASRGQGGEKLFF. DNA for the CDR3: TGTGCCAGTAGGGGACAGGGTGGCGAAAAACTGTTTTTT.

The chain carries TRBV14 and TRBJ2-4; 7 bases match TRBD2. Germline trimming cut 4 bases from V and 6 bases from J; bases unmatched to any gene: 0. The CDR3 totals 12 residues. Germline CDR1 is SGHDN and CDR2 is FVKESK. CDR3 protein: CASSPSGNIQYF. DNA of the CDR3: TGTGCCAGCAGCCCTAGCGGAAACATTCAGTACTTC.

The rearrangement joins TRBV30 to TRBJ1-5; 8 bases are shared with TRBD1. CDR1 and CDR2 (germline): GTSNPN, SVGIG (reference sequence). This CDR3 region has 14 residues. After removal of 3 bases from V and 9 bases from J, the junction contained 10 bases not matched to a gene. In nucleotides, the CDR3 is TGTGCCTGGAGCCGAGACAGGGGAAGAGGGCCCCAGCATTTT. Encoded protein: CAWSRDRGRGPQHF.

The chain recombines TRBV2 with TRBJ1-2; D is unresolved. V lost 3 bases and J lost 4, with 6 bases in between. Germline values: CDR1 SNHLY, CDR2 FYNNEI. The CDR3 is made up of 12 amino acids. The CDR3 DNA reads as TGTGCCAGCAGTGATACTATCTATGGCTACACCTTC. Translating it yields CASSDTIYGYTF.

This sequence joins TRBV11-2 and TRBJ1-3; 7 nucleotides match TRBD1. The CDR3 length is 13 residues. The germline V gene encodes CDR1 SGHAT and CDR2 FQNNGV. The V gene end was trimmed by 5 bases and the J gene end by 8 bases; junction bases not matched to a gene: 6. This CDR3 is CASSRDRAYTIYF. CDR3 DNA: TGTGCCAGCAGCCGCGACAGGGCTTACACCATATATTTT.